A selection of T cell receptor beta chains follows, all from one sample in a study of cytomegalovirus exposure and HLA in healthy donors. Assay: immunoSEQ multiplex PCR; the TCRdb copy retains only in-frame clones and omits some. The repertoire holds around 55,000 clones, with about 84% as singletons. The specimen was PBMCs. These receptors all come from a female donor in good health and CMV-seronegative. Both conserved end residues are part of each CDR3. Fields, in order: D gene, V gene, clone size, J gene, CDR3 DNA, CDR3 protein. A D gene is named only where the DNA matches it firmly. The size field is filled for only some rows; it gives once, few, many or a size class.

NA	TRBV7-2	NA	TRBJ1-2	TGTGCCAGCAGCCCTACGGGGGGAGGGGGCTACACCTTC	CASSPTGGGGYTF
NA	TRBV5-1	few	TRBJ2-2	TGCGCCAGCAGCTTGGGGACATTGAACACCGGGGAGCTGTTTTTT	CASSLGTLNTGELFF
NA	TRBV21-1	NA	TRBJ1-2	TGTGCCAGCAGCAAAGCGGGTTTTCCGATTGAGGTGTACTATGGCTACACCTTC	CASSKAGFPIEVYYGYTF
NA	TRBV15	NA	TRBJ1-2	TGTGCCACCAGCAGAGAAGACTCGGACTATGGCTACACCTTC	CATSREDSDYGYTF
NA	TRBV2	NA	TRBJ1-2	TGTGCCAGCAGTGAGGCAGGGAACTATGGCTACACCTTC	CASSEAGNYGYTF
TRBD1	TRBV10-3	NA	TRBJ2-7	TGTGCCATCAGCTCCGGCCGGGACAGCTCCTACGAGCAGTACTTC	CAISSGRDSSYEQYF
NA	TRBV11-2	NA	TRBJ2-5	TGTGCCAGCAGCTCCGGTAGTGGGACATCGTACCAAGAGACCCAGTACTTC	CASSSGSGTSYQETQYF
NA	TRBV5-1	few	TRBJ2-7	TGCGCCAGCACCTCCGGGGGGCAGGCGAGCGAGCAGTACTTC	CASTSGGQASEQYF
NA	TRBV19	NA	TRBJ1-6	TGTGCCAGTAGTACGACCAGGGGAGGGAATTCACCCCTCCACTTT	CASSTTRGGNSPLHF
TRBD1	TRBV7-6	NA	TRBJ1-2	TGTGCCAGCAGCCCCAGACAGGGGGCTGGCTACACCTTC	CASSPRQGAGYTF
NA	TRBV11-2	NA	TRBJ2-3	TGTGCCAGCAGCTTAGGAGGGGATACGCAGTATTTT	CASSLGGDTQYF
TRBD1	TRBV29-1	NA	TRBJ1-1	TGCAGCGTCGCTAGAGGGGGCGCCGGAAACACTGAAGCTTTCTTT	CSVARGGAGNTEAFF
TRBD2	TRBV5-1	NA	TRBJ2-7	TGCGCCAGCAGCTTGACTAGCGGGGGGAATCCCTACGAGCAGTACTTC	CASSLTSGGNPYEQYF
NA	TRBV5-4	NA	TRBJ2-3	TGTGCCAGCAGCCCTAGTCCAGGGGCAAGTTCAGATACGCAGTATTTT	CASSPSPGASSDTQYF
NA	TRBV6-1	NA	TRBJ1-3	TGTGCCAGCAGTCACAGGGTAGGATCTGGAAACACCATATATTTT	CASSHRVGSGNTIYF
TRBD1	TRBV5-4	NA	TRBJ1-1	TGTGCCAGCTCCCGACAGGGGCCTGAAGCTTTCTTT	CASSRQGPEAFF
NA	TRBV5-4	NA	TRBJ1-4	TGTGCCAGCAGCTTGGACAGTAATGAAAAACTGTTTTTT	CASSLDSNEKLFF
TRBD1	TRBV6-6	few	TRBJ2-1	TGTGCCAGCAGACCAGACAGGGAGTCCTACAATGAGCAGTTCTTC	CASRPDRESYNEQFF
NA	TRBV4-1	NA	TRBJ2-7	TGCGCCAGCAGCCACGCGGGGATCGGGTACGAGCAGTACTTC	CASSHAGIGYEQYF
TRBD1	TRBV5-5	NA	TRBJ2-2	TGTGCCAGCAGCCCAATCTTCGGAACCGGGACAGTGAACACCGGGGAGCTGTTTTTT	CASSPIFGTGTVNTGELFF